This is a list of T cell receptor beta chains from one sample in a study of T cell changes during pregnancy in multiple sclerosis. The table came from immunoSEQ multiplex PCR; TCRdb's copy has only in-frame clones and leaves some out. The table lists 100,000 or so clones, over 85% of them singletons. This specimen consisted of peripheral blood, obtained in the second trimester of pregnancy. These receptors came from a female donor with multiple sclerosis, enrolled in a pregnancy study. Both conserved end residues are part of each CDR3. The D gene is left open where the match is weak. Where a row states a size, it is once, few, many or the class of an expanded clone; other rows omit it.

NA	TRBV30	TRBJ2-7	TRBD2	CAWGSGTYEQYF	TGTGCCTGGGGTAGCGGGACCTACGAGCAGTACTTC
NA	TRBV7-2	TRBJ2-1	TRBD2	CASSLSGSGGSFRRNEQFF	TGTGCCAGCAGCTTGAGTGGGAGCGGGGGATCCTTCCGAAGGAATGAGCAGTTCTTC
once	TRBV5-1	TRBJ2-5	TRBD1	CASSRDRSIETQYF	TGCGCCAGCAGTCGGGACAGGTCCATAGAGACCCAGTACTTC
NA	TRBV4-1	TRBJ2-5	NA	CASSHPEQVETQYF	TGCGCCAGCAGCCACCCCGAGCAGGTAGAGACCCAGTACTTC
NA	TRBV19	TRBJ1-2	NA	CASNGGYGYTF	TGTGCCAGTAATGGAGGGTATGGCTACACCTTC
NA	TRBV21-1	TRBJ1-1	NA	CASSLRPEAFF	TGTGCCAGCAGTTTGCGTCCTGAAGCTTTCTTT
NA	TRBV7-2	TRBJ2-7	TRBD2	CASSFFPPTSGGEEQYF	TGTGCCAGCAGTTTCTTTCCCCCGACTAGCGGGGGGGAGGAGCAGTACTTC
NA	TRBV5-6	TRBJ2-7	TRBD2	CASSAWGGYEQYF	TGTGCCAGCAGTGCATGGGGGGGCTACGAGCAGTACTTC
NA	TRBV7-8	TRBJ2-2	TRBD2	CASSGTSGGGNTGELFF	TGTGCCAGCAGCGGGACTAGCGGGGGGGGGAACACCGGGGAGCTGTTTTTT
NA	TRBV5-1	TRBJ2-5	NA	CASSLDSRGQETQYF	TGCGCCAGCAGCTTGGATAGCAGGGGTCAAGAGACCCAGTACTTC
NA	TRBV30	TRBJ1-5	TRBD1	CAWAPTGRHNQPQHF	TGTGCCTGGGCCCCGACAGGGCGCCACAATCAGCCCCAGCATTTT
NA	TRBV7-9	TRBJ2-7	TRBD2	CASSSGGGREYEQYF	TGTGCCAGCAGCTCCGGGGGGGGGCGAGAATACGAGCAGTACTTC
NA	TRBV2	TRBJ1-6	NA	CASRDSGLHSPLHF	TGTGCCAGCAGGGACTCTGGGTTACATTCACCCCTCCACTTT
NA	TRBV6-5	TRBJ2-1	NA	CASSYYGLMENEQFF	TGTGCCAGCAGTTACTATGGCTTAATGGAGAATGAGCAGTTCTTC
NA	TRBV5-5	TRBJ1-2	NA	CASSLGVGIYGYTF	TGTGCCAGCAGCTTAGGGGTTGGTATCTATGGCTACACCTTC
NA	TRBV6-5	TRBJ1-2	TRBD1	CASSRDRDYGYTF	TGTGCCAGCAGTCGGGACAGAGACTATGGCTACACCTTC
NA	TRBV11-3	TRBJ2-1	NA	CASSTGPYNEQFF	TGTGCCAGCAGCACAGGCCCCTACAATGAGCAGTTCTTC
NA	TRBV4-1	TRBJ2-7	NA	CASSQGYLPIEASYEQYF	TGCGCCAGCAGCCAAGGATACCTCCCGATAGAAGCGTCCTACGAGCAGTACTTC
NA	TRBV19	TRBJ2-3	TRBD2	CASSKSSGGLRTSTDTQYF	TGTGCCAGTAGTAAGTCTAGCGGGGGGCTCCGGACTAGCACAGATACGCAGTATTTT
NA	TRBV7-2	TRBJ1-3	NA	CASSLGPGRSGNTIYF	TGTGCCAGCAGCTTGGGGCCGGGTCGCTCTGGAAACACCATATATTTT
NA	TRBV10-2	TRBJ2-7	TRBD1	CASTPGQGTSYEQYF	TGCGCCAGCACCCCGGGACAGGGAACTTCCTACGAGCAGTACTTC
NA	TRBV28	TRBJ1-1	TRBD1	CASSYRGTPEAFF	TGTGCCAGCAGTTACAGGGGGACTCCTGAAGCTTTCTTT
once	TRBV6-1	TRBJ2-1	NA	CASCPGGPYNEQFF	TGTGCCAGCTGTCCAGGGGGGCCCTACAATGAGCAGTTCTTC
NA	TRBV27	TRBJ1-1	NA	CASSLEPFF	TGTGCCAGCAGTCTTGAGCCTTTCTTT
NA	TRBV5-8	TRBJ1-1	NA	CASSLSGGLNTEAFF	TGTGCCAGCAGCTTGTCCGGAGGGTTGAACACTGAAGCTTTCTTT
NA	TRBV2	TRBJ2-7	NA	CASKGDGYEQYF	TGTGCCAGCAAGGGGGACGGTTACGAGCAGTACTTC
NA	TRBV5-1	TRBJ2-1	NA	CASSPAVLTTGNEQFF	TGCGCCAGCAGCCCGGCGGTCCTGACCACGGGGAATGAGCAGTTCTTC
NA	TRBV6-5	TRBJ1-2	NA	CASSHRGTYGYTF	TGTGCCAGCAGTCATAGGGGGACCTATGGCTACACCTTC
NA	TRBV10-3	TRBJ2-7	TRBD2	CATSGSEEQYF	TGTGCCACCAGCGGGAGCGAAGAGCAGTACTTC
NA	TRBV4-1	TRBJ2-6	NA	CASSGPTVGSSGANVLTF	TGCGCCAGCAGCGGGCCCACGGTGGGGAGCTCTGGGGCCAACGTCCTGACTTTC
many	TRBV7-2	TRBJ2-7	NA	CASSPGGSRYEQYF	TGTGCCAGCAGCCCTGGGGGGTCGCGCTACGAGCAGTACTTC
NA	TRBV29-1	TRBJ1-2	NA	CSENRAYGYTF	TGCAGCGAGAACAGGGCTTATGGCTACACCTTC